The 17 T cell receptor beta chains below all came from one sample that was sequenced in a study of blood T cell repertoires in COVID-19. Method: immunoSEQ multiplex PCR; TCRdb's copy keeps in-frame clones and lacks some. This sample has 140,000 to 150,000 clones, with about 88% found just once. The material sequenced was peripheral blood. These receptors were collected from a human donor with COVID-19, enrolled during active disease. The donor label of this sample is uncertain.

DNA for the CDR3: TGTGCCAGCAGCAAATTGACGAGGGACAGGGGGCGCGCAGATACGCAGTATTTT. As protein: CASSKLTRDRGRADTQYF. The V gene is TRBV21-1, the J gene TRBJ2-3; TRBD1, as called in the table, went unchecked against the DNA. TRBV21-1 has pseudogene status. This CDR3 has 18 residues.

This chain joins TRBV9 and TRBJ1-3, with 9 bases that match TRBD1. The germline CDR1 and CDR2 sequences are SGDLS and YYNGEE. The length of the CDR3 is 15 residues. V shed 4 bases, J shed 4 bases, and the junction held 6 bases outside the gene matches. DNA of the CDR3: TGTGCCAGCAGCCCCGACAGGGGGGGAGGAAACACCATATATTTT. Amino acids: CASSPDRGGGNTIYF.

The rearrangement uses TRBV5-1 and TRBJ2-7; TRBD1 might be the D (5 bases). V was cut by 0 bases and J by 5 bases, with 12 bases left in between. Germline V gene data show CDR1 as SGHRS and CDR2 as YFSETQ. This CDR3 has 14 residues. The CDR3 sequence is CASSLGQGGDEQYF. In DNA, the CDR3 is TGCGCCAGCAGCTTGGGGCAGGGCGGCGACGAGCAGTACTTC. The variable domain in full, completed from reference TRBV5-1 and TRBJ2-7, reads KAGVTQTPRYLIKTRGQQVTLSCSPISGHRSVSWYQQTPGQGLQFLFEYFSETQRNKGNFPGRFSGRQFSNSRSEMNVSTLELGDSALYLCASSLGQGGDEQYFGPGTRLTVT.

This sequence joins TRBV18 and TRBJ2-5; 10 bases agree with TRBD2. The CDR3 consists of 16 residues. The germline V gene encodes CDR1 KGHSH and CDR2 LQKENI. V lost 2 bases to trimming and J lost 3 bases; unmatched junction nucleotides: 6. CDR3 coding DNA: TGTGCCAGCTCACCAAGAAGAAGCGGGGGGGAAGAGACCCAGTACTTC. Translated: CASSPRRSGGEETQYF.

CDR3 DNA: TGTGCCAGCTCCCTTGACAGAAATCAGCCCCAGCATTTT. It is translated as CASSLDRNQPQHF. The chain employs TRBV18 and TRBJ1-5; TRBD1 is a possible D gene (5 bases). The CDR3 sequence is 13 residues long. CDR1 is KGHSH and CDR2 is LQKENI in the germline V gene. Trimming took off 6 bases at V and 4 bases at J, with 10 bases between the two ends.

This sequence joins TRBV19 and TRBJ1-5; D remains unclear. The CDR3 has 14 residues. Germline-derived CDR1 and CDR2 are LNHDA and SQIVND (reference sequence). Trimming cost V 2 bases and J 9 bases, with 14 bases left between them. The CDR3 loop is CASSISGARRPQHF. The CDR3 DNA reads as TGTGCCAGTAGTATATCGGGAGCTCGGAGGCCCCAGCATTTT.

The genes are TRBV6-5 and TRBJ1-4, with unresolved D. Germline-derived CDR1 and CDR2 are MNHEY and SVGAGI. Between the trimmed V and J ends, which lost 8 bases and 5 bases, there was a span of 15 bases. The CDR3 is made up of 14 amino acids. In nucleotides, the CDR3 is TGTGCCAGCGCCCAGGAGGCGGGGAATGAAAAACTGTTTTTT. Protein sequence: CASAQEAGNEKLFF.

This chain links TRBV4-1 with TRBJ2-7; 10 bases map to TRBD1. From germline, CDR1 is MGHRA and CDR2 YSYEKL. Trimming removed 1 base from V and 0 bases from J; junction bases left unmatched: 0. The CDR3 extends over 15 amino acids. The DNA of the CDR3 is TGCGCCAGCAGCCAAGGGACAGGGGGCTCCTACGAGCAGTACTTC. The encoded protein is CASSQGTGGSYEQYF.

Details on this clone: In the same sample, other DNA sequences code for this CDR3. V usage is TRBV10-3 and J usage is TRBJ1-6, with 8 nucleotides matching TRBD1. The ends lost 6 bases at V and 7 bases at J; junction bases unmatched: 2. Germline V gene data show CDR1 as ENHRY and CDR2 as SYGVKD. This CDR3 has 13 residues. Here the CDR3 DNA reads TGTGCCATCAGGGACAGGGAAAATTCACCCCTCCACTTT. This encodes CAIRDRENSPLHF.

This chain connects TRBV10-2 to TRBJ1-5; no clear D. Trimming left V 8 bases short and J 1 base short, with 12 bases between. Germline V gene data show CDR1 as WSHSY and CDR2 as SAAADI. CDR3 length: 14 residues. CDR3 sequence (DNA): TGCGCCAGCGGGCAGGCGGGGAGCAATCAGCCCCAGCATTTT. Its protein is CASGQAGSNQPQHF.

The chain carries TRBV11-1 and TRBJ2-7, with TRBD1 matching over 8 bases. The CDR3 has 14 amino acids. J lost 2 bases, V lost 5 bases, and 5 bases had no gene match. Looked up from germline, CDR1 is SGHAT and CDR2 is FQDESV (reference sequence). The CDR3 bases are TGTGCCAGCAGCCGAAACAGGGGGGCCTACGAGCAGTACTTC. Translation: CASSRNRGAYEQYF.

V and J are TRBV7-3 and TRBJ2-7; a possible D gene is TRBD2 (6 bases). The CDR3 consists of 14 residues. V lost 4 bases, J lost 1 base, and 11 bases lay in between. CDR1 SGHTA and CDR2 FQGTGA come from the germline V gene. The CDR3 region is CASSSGDGSYEQYF. The CDR3 DNA is TGTGCCAGCAGCTCGGGGGACGGATCCTACGAGCAGTACTTC.

This rearrangement joins TRBV12-3 or TRBV12-4 to TRBJ1-2, with no clear D. Trimming removed 6 bases at V and 6 bases at J, with 8 bases between. This CDR3 is built from 11 residues. CDR3 residues: CASSEMDGYTF. The CDR3 nucleotides read TGTGCCAGCAGCGAGATGGATGGCTACACCTTC.

This clone has just one count. V is TRBV7-9 and J is TRBJ2-7; tentatively, D is TRBD2 (5 bases). Germline-derived CDR1 and CDR2 are SEHNR and FQNEAQ (reference sequence). The CDR3 consists of 14 residues. Trimming left V 2 bases short and J 6 bases short, with 14 bases between. CDR3: CASSLSLISGEQYF. DNA for the CDR3: TGTGCCAGCAGCTTATCTCTCATAAGCGGCGAGCAGTACTTC.

V is TRBV6-6 and J is TRBJ1-1; no clear D. The CDR3 is made up of 14 amino acids. V was cut by 5 bases and J by 4 bases, with 14 bases left in between. From germline, CDR1 is MNHNY and CDR2 SVGAGI (reference sequence). The DNA of the CDR3 is TGTGCCAGCAGTGGGGTCTCAGCGGGCACTGAAGCTTTCTTT. Amino acid sequence: CASSGVSAGTEAFF.

The rearrangement links TRBV7-8 to TRBJ1-1; D perhaps matches TRBD1 (5 bases). This CDR3 has 15 amino acids. Trimming took 4 bases from V and 0 from J, leaving 12 bases between them. Germline V gene sequence: CDR1 SGHVS, CDR2 FQNEAQ. The CDR3: CASSSEGEMNTEAFF. In nucleotides, the CDR3 is TGTGCCAGCAGCTCTGAAGGGGAAATGAACACTGAAGCTTTCTTT.

The V gene is TRBV12-5, the J gene TRBJ2-7; 9 bases align to TRBD1. J gave up 2 bases and V 3 bases, and 5 bases lay outside the gene matches. Germline V gene lookup returns CDR1 LGHNT and CDR2 FRNRAP. The CDR3 extends over 15 amino acids. DNA of the CDR3: TGTGCTAGTGGTTTCCCACAGGGGGCCCCCTACGAGCAGTACTTC. Translated, it gives CASGFPQGAPYEQYF.